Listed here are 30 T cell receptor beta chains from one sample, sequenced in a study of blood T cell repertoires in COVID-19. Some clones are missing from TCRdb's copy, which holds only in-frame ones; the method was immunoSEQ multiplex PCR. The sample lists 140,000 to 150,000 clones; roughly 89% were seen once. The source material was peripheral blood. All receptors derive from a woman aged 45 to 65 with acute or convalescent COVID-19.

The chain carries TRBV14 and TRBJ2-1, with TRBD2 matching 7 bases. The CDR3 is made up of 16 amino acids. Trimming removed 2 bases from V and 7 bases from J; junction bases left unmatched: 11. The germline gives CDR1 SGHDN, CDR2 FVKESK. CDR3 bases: TGTGCCAGCAGCCAACTCCAAGCGGGGCTATCAAATGAGCAGTTCTTC. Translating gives CASSQLQAGLSNEQFF.

The CDR3 nucleotides read TGTGCCGCACTAGTTGATGAGCAGTTCTTC. This encodes CAALVDEQFF. The V call is TRBV30, the J call TRBJ2-1, with D possibly matching TRBD2 (5 bases). The V and J ends lost 8 bases and 8 bases respectively, with 10 bases between them. The CDR3 consists of 10 residues. Germline V gene lookup returns CDR1 GTSNPN and CDR2 SVGIG (reference sequence).

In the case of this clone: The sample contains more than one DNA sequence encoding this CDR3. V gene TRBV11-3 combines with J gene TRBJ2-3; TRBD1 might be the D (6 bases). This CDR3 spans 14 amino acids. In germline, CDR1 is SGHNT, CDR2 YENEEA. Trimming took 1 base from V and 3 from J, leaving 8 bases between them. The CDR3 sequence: CASSLGRGTDTQYF. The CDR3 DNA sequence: TGTGCCAGCAGCTTAGGAAGGGGGACAGATACGCAGTATTTT. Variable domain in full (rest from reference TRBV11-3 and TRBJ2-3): EAGVVQSPRYKIIEKKQPVAFWCNPISGHNTLYWYLQNLGQGPELLIRYENEEAVDDSQLPKDRFSAERLKGVDSTLKIQPAELGDSAVYLCASSLGRGTDTQYFGPGTRLTVL.

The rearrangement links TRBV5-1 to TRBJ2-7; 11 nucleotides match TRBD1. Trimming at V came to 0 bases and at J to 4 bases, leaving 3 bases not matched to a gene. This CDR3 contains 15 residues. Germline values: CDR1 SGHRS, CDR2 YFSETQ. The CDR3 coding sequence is TGCGCCAGCAGCTTGGGGACAGGGGGCTATTACGAGCAGTACTTC. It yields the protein CASSLGTGGYYEQYF.

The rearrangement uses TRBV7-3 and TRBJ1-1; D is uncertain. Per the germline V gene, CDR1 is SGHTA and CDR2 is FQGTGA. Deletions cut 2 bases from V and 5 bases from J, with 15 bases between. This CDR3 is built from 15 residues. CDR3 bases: TGTGCCAGCAGCTTAGGAGCATCGAGGGTAACTGAAGCTTTCTTT. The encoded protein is CASSLGASRVTEAFF.

CDR3 protein: CASSESPGWVAEAFF. The CDR3 DNA is TGCGCCAGCAGTGAGTCCCCAGGGTGGGTAGCTGAAGCTTTCTTT. The chain uses TRBV10-2 and TRBJ1-1; TRBD1 is a possible D gene (5 bases). The CDR3 is made up of 15 amino acids. Looked up from germline, CDR1 is WSHSY and CDR2 is SAAADI. Between the trimmed V and J ends, which lost 0 bases and 6 bases, there was a span of 14 bases.

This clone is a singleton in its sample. This chain's CDR3 is CASSQDGTSGRTGTDTQYF. The DNA for the CDR3 is TGTGCCAGCAGCCAAGATGGGACTAGCGGGAGGACGGGCACAGATACGCAGTATTTT. The genes are TRBV3-1 (or the pseudogene TRBV3-2) and TRBJ2-3, with 15 nucleotides matching TRBD2. Losses at the gene ends were 0 bases for V and 1 base for J; bases not matched to a gene: 5. Germline CDR1 reads LGHDT; CDR2 reads YNNKEL (reference sequence). This CDR3 spans 19 amino acids.

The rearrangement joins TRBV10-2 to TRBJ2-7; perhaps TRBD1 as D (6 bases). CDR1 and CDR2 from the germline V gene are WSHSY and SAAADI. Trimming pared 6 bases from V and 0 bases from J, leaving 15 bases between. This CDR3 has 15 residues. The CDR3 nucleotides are TGCGCCAGCAGACAAACAGGGTTTAGCTCCTACGAGCAGTACTTC. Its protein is CASRQTGFSSYEQYF.

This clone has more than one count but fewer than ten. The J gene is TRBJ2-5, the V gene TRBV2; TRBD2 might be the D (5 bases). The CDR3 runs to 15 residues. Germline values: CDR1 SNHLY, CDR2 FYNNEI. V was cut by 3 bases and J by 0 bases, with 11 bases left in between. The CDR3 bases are TGTGCCAGCAGTGACAAGCGGCCGTACCAAGAGACCCAGTACTTC. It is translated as CASSDKRPYQETQYF.

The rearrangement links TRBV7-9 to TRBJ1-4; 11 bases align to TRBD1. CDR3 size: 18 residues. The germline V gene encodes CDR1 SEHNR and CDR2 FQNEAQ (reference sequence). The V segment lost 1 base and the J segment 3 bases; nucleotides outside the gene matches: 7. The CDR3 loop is CASSLGTGGVSANEKLFF. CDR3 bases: TGTGCCAGCAGCTTAGGGACAGGGGGCGTGTCAGCTAATGAAAAACTGTTTTTT.

CDR3 amino acids: CGVDRGLVANYGYTF. The CDR3 nucleotides read TGTGGCGTGGACAGGGGCCTCGTAGCTAACTATGGCTACACCTTC. This sequence joins TRBV6-5 and TRBJ1-2, with 9 bases aligning to TRBD1. CDR1 is MNHEY and CDR2 is SVGAGI in the germline V gene. CDR3 length equals 15 residues.

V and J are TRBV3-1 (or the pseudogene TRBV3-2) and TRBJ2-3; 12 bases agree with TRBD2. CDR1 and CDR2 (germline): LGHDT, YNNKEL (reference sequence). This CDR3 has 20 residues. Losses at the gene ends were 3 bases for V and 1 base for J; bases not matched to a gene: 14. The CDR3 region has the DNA TGTGCCAGCAGCCATAGGTTAACGCTAGCGGGGGGGCAGGGCACAGATACGCAGTATTTT. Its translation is CASSHRLTLAGGQGTDTQYF.

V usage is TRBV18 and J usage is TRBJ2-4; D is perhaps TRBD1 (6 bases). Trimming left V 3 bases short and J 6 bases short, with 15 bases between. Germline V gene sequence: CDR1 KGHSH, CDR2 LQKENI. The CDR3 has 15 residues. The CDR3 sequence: CASSPFRDTLNIQYF. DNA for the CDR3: TGTGCCAGCTCACCCTTCCGGGACACGCTAAACATTCAGTACTTC.

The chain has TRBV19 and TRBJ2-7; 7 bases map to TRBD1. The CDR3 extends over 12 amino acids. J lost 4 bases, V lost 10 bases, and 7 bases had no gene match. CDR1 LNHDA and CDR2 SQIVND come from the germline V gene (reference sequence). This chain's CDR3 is CATSDRAYEQYF. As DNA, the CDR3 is TGTGCCACCTCAGACAGGGCGTACGAGCAGTACTTC.

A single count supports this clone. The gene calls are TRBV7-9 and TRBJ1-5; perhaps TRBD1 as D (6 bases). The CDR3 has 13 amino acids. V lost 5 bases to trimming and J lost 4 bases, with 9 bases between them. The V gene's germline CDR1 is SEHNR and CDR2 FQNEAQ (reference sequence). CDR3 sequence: CASSQDRNQPQHF. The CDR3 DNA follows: TGTGCCAGCAGCCAGGACAGAAATCAGCCCCAGCATTTT.

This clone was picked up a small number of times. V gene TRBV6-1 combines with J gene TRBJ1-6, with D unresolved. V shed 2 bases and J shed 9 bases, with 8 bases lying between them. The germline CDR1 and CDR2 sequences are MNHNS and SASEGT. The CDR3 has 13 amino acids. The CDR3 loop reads CASSEFPSSPLHF. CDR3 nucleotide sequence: TGTGCCAGCAGTGAATTTCCCTCTTCACCCCTCCACTTT.

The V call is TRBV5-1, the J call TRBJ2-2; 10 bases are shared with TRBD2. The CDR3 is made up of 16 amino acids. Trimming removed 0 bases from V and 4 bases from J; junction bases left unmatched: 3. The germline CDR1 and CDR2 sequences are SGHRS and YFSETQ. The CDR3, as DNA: TGCGCCAGCAGCTTGGAGCGGGGGGGCCTCACCGGGGAGCTGTTTTTT. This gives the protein CASSLERGGLTGELFF.

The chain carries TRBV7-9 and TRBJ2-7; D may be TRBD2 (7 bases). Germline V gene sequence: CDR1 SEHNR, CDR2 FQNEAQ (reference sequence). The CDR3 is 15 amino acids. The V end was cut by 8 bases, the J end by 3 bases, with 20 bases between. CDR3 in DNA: TGTGCCAGCCTCAACGGGGGCGGGAGCGACTACGAGCAGTACTTC. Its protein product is CASLNGGGSDYEQYF.

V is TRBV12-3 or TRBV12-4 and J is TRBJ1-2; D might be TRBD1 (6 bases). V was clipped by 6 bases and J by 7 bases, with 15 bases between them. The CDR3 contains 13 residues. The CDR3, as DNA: TGTGCCAGCAGACCGGGACATCTTAGTGGCTACACCTTC. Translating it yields CASRPGHLSGYTF.

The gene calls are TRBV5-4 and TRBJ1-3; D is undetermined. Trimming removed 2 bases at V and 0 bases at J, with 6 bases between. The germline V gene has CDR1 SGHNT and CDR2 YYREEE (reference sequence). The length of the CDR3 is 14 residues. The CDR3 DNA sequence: TGTGCCAGCAGCTTCCCAGACTCTGGAAACACCATATATTTT. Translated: CASSFPDSGNTIYF.

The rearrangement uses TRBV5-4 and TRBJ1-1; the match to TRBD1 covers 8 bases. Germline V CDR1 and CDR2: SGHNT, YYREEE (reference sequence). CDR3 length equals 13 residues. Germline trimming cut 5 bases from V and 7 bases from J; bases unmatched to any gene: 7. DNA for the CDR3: TGTGCCAGCAGATTTGACAGGGGCCTTGAAGCTTTCTTT. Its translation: CASRFDRGLEAFF.

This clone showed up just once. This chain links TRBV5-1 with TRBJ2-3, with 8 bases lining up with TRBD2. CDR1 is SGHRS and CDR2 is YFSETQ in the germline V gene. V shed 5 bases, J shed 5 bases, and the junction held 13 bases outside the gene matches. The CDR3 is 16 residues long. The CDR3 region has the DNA TGCGCCAGCAGGTTGAGCGGGAGTGGGTCAGGAGATACGCAGTATTTT. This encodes CASRLSGSGSGDTQYF.

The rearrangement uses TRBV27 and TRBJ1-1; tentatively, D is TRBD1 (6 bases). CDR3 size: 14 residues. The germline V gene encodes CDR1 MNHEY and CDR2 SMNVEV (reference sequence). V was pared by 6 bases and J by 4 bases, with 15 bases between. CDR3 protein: CASRTTGWVTEAFF. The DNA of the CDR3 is TGTGCCAGCAGGACTACAGGGTGGGTCACTGAAGCTTTCTTT.

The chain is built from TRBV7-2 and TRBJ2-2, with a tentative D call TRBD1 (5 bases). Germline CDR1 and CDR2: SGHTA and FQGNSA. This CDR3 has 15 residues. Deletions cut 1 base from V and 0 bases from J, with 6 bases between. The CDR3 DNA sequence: TGTGCCAGCAGCTTAGGGACACCGAACACCGGGGAGCTGTTTTTT. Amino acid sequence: CASSLGTPNTGELFF.

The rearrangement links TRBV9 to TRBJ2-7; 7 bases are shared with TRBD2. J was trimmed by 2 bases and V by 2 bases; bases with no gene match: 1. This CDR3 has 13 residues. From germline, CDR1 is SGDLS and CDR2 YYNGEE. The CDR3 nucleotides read TGTGCCAGCAGCGTCGGGACTACCTACGAGCAGTACTTC. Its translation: CASSVGTTYEQYF.

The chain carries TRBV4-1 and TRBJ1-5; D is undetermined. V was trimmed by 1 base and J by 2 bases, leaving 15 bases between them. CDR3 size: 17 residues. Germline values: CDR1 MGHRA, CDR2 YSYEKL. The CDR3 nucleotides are TGCGCCAGCAGCCAAGTGGGAGCGGCTGTGGGCAATCAGCCCCAGCATTTT. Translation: CASSQVGAAVGNQPQHF.

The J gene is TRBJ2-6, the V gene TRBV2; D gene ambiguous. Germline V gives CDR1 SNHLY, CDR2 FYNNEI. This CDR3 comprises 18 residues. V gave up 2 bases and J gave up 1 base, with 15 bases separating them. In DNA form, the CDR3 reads TGTGCCAGCAGTGAATTTAGTACGTGGCGGTCTGGGGCCAACGTCCTGACTTTC. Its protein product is CASSEFSTWRSGANVLTF.

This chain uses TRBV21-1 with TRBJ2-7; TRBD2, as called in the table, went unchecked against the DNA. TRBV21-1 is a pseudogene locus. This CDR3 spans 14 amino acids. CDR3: CASSKVERTYEQYF. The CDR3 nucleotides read TGTGCCAGCAGCAAAGTGGAGCGAACCTACGAGCAGTACTTC.

This CDR3 reads CASSESPTGWSADTQYF. Here the CDR3 DNA reads TGTGCCAGCAGTGAATCCCCGACGGGGTGGTCGGCAGATACGCAGTATTTT. The V gene is TRBV25-1, the J gene TRBJ2-3, with D possibly matching TRBD2 (5 bases). V lost 1 base, J lost 4 bases, and 18 bases lay in between. The CDR3 length is 17 residues. Germline V gene data show CDR1 as MGHDK and CDR2 as SYGVNS.

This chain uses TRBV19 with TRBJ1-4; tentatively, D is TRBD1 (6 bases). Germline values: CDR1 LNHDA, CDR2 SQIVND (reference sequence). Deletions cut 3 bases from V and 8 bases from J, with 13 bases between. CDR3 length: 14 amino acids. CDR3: CASSINRDQEKLFF. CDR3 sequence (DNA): TGTGCCAGTAGTATTAACAGGGATCAAGAAAAACTGTTTTTT.